What follows are 13 T cell receptor beta chains derived from one specimen sequenced in a study of breast tumors, draining lymph nodes, adjacent tissues. TCRdb analysed the multiplex PCR reads with MiXCR anew, one entry per CDR3 protein. The table lists some 49,000 distinct CDR3 sequences, about 23% of them singletons, with approximately 8.1% in the top ten. The specimen sequenced was breast tumor tissue. These receptors were obtained from a female donor with breast cancer. Some clones in this sample may be carry-over from other donors' samples.

This clonotype appeared many times. The chain couples TRBV7-9 to TRBJ2-3; D gene ambiguous. In germline, CDR1 is SEHNR, CDR2 FQNEAQ (reference sequence). This CDR3 comprises 14 residues. The ends were cut back, 4 bases at V and 0 bases at J, with 8 bases in the middle. The CDR3 DNA follows: TGTGCCAGCAGCTCTATAGGGAGCACAGATACGCAGTATTTT. As protein: CASSSIGSTDTQYF.

The chain employs TRBV6-1 and TRBJ2-1; D might be TRBD1 (6 bases). The CDR3 contains 17 residues. Germline-derived CDR1 and CDR2 are MNHNS and SASEGT. Trimming took 7 bases from V and 7 from J, leaving 26 bases between them. The CDR3 spells CASTLLPPRTARNEQFF. Written as DNA, the CDR3 is TGTGCCAGCACCCTACTCCCTCCCCGGACAGCCCGAAATGAGCAGTTCTTC.

The sample holds many counts of this clonotype. The CDR3, as DNA: TGTGCCAGCAGTGAAAGGACAGGGGTGTATAATGAAAAACTGTTTTTT. Protein sequence: CASSERTGVYNEKLFF. The chain recombines TRBV25-1 with TRBJ1-4; 9 nucleotides align to TRBD1. This CDR3 is built from 16 residues. Germline assignment: CDR1 MGHDK and CDR2 SYGVNS. J gave up 4 bases and V 2 bases, and 5 bases lay outside the gene matches.

In its sample, this clonotype was seen many times. J is TRBJ2-1 and V is TRBV6-1; 7 bases line up with TRBD1. Germline loops: CDR1 MNHNS, CDR2 SASEGT. The CDR3 is 15 amino acids. With V trimmed by 2 bases and J by 9 bases, 10 bases remained unmatched. The CDR3 region is CASSELGGASLEQFF. The CDR3, as DNA: TGTGCCAGCAGTGAACTAGGGGGCGCGAGTCTTGAGCAGTTCTTC.

In its sample, this clonotype was seen many times. V usage is TRBV24-1 and J usage is TRBJ2-2, with TRBD2 matching over 16 bases. With V trimmed by 4 bases and J by 6 bases, 10 bases remained unmatched. The CDR3 sequence is 19 residues long. Germline lookup yields CDR1 KGHDR and CDR2 SFDVKD. The chain's CDR3 is CATSEYGTSGGVVAGELFF. CDR3 coding DNA: TGTGCCACCAGTGAATACGGGACTAGCGGGGGGGTCGTTGCCGGGGAGCTGTTTTTT.

On this clonotype itself: Possible read error: a much larger clone is one base away. The gene calls are TRBV20-1 and TRBJ1-1, with 8 bases aligning to TRBD1. CDR3 length equals 13 residues. Germline CDR1 DFQATT, CDR2 SNEGSKA (reference sequence). CDR3 nucleotides: TGCAGTGCTAGGGGAACAGGGGGAGGGGAAGCTTCCTTT. Residues: CSARGTGGGEASF.

This clonotype appeared many times. The CDR3 loop is CASSPRDREYEQYF. The DNA for the CDR3 is TGTGCCAGCAGCCCCCGGGACAGGGAGTACGAGCAGTACTTC. The chain has TRBV9 and TRBJ2-7, with 9 bases identical to TRBD1. Germline V gene lookup returns CDR1 SGDLS and CDR2 YYNGEE. V gave up 4 bases and J gave up 4 bases; unmatched junction bases: 6. This CDR3 is built from 14 residues.

This clonotype was detected many times. This rearrangement joins TRBV5-4 to TRBJ2-2, with D possibly being TRBD2 (5 bases). From germline, CDR1 is SGHNT and CDR2 YYREEE (reference sequence). The CDR3 spans 15 residues. The V end lost 1 base, the J end lost 0 bases, and 7 bases lay between the germline ends. The chain's CDR3 is CASSLPGSNTGELFF. The CDR3 DNA sequence: TGTGCCAGCAGCTTGCCGGGGTCGAACACCGGGGAGCTGTTTTTT.

This clonotype was found many times. V and J are TRBV5-1 and TRBJ2-7; TRBD1 matches at 8 bases. This CDR3 contains 13 residues. Germline lookup yields CDR1 SGHRS and CDR2 YFSETQ. V shed 3 bases and J 6 bases; nucleotides not matched to a gene: 5. DNA of the CDR3: TGCGCCAGCAGCTCGGACAGGGCCAGCGAGCAGTACTTC. It yields the protein CASSSDRASEQYF.

This clonotype appeared many times. The CDR3 nucleotides are TGCAGTGCTAGAGAAATAGAGGGGCAGCCCCAGCATTTT. Translated: CSAREIEGQPQHF. This chain uses TRBV20-1 with TRBJ1-5; D is possibly TRBD1 (5 bases). Between the trimmed V and J ends, which lost 0 bases and 7 bases, there was a span of 10 bases. This CDR3 region has 13 residues. Looked up from germline, CDR1 is DFQATT and CDR2 is SNEGSKA (reference sequence).

This clonotype was seen repeatedly, ten times or more. The J gene is TRBJ2-1, the V gene TRBV3-1; D is possibly TRBD1 (6 bases). The length of the CDR3 is 12 residues. With 0 bases removed from V and 9 bases from J, the gap between germline ends came to 6 bases. CDR1 LGHDT and CDR2 YNNKEL come from the germline V gene (reference sequence). CDR3 in amino acids: CASSQDRGEQFF. CDR3 nucleotides: TGTGCCAGCAGCCAAGACAGGGGTGAGCAGTTCTTC.

Regarding this clonotype: A much more abundant neighbour one base away suggests this may be a read error. The chain combines TRBV6-1 with TRBJ1-2; D gene ambiguous. Trimming took 6 bases from V and 5 from J, leaving 16 bases between them. Germline CDR1 MNHNS, CDR2 SASEGT. The CDR3 consists of 14 residues. The CDR3 is CASRSSDGDYGYTF. In DNA, the CDR3 is TGTGCCAGCAGATCTTCGGACGGCGATTATGGCTACACCTTC.

This clonotype was recorded at least ten times. This sequence joins TRBV20-1 and TRBJ1-4, with D possibly being TRBD1 (5 bases). Germline V gene data show CDR1 as DFQATT and CDR2 as SNEGSKA (reference sequence). Trimming left V 0 bases short and J 2 bases short, with 13 bases between. The length of the CDR3 is 16 residues. The CDR3 is CSARDLPGRTNEKLFF. The CDR3 DNA sequence: TGCAGTGCTAGAGACCTACCAGGGAGGACTAATGAAAAACTGTTTTTT.